This TCR beta chain was identified in a study of T cells in narcolepsy. Germline loops: CDR1 SGHVS, CDR2 FNYEAQ. The V end lost 5 bases, the J end lost 2 bases, and 9 bases lay between the germline ends. This CDR3 is 13 amino acids long. Assay used: immunoSEQ multiplex PCR; TCRdb lists only in-frame clones, some missing. The sample yields over 25,000 clones, approximately 80% seen once. The rearrangement uses TRBV7-6 and TRBJ2-5; maybe TRBD1 (5 bases). Sequencing input: CD45RA- memory CD4+ T cells from PBMCs. This sequence originates from a human donor with narcolepsy. Here the CDR3 reads CASSATAQETQYF. CDR3 DNA: TGTGCCAGCAGCGCGACAGCACAAGAGACCCAGTACTTC.